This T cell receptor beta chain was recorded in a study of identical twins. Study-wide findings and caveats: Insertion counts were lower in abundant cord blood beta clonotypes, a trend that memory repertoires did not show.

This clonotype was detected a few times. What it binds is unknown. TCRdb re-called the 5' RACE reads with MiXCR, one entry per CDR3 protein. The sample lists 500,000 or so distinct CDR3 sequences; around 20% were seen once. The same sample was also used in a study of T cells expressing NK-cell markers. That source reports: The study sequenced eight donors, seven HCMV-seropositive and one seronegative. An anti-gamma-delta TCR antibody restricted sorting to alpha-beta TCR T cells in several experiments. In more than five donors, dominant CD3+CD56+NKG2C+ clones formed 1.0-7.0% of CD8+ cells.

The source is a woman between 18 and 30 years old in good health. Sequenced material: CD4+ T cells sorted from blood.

The CDR3 is CSASQRGRGRYEQYF. The CDR3 DNA is TGCAGTGCCAGCCAACGGGGGCGGGGTAGATACGAGCAGTACTTC. V usage is TRBV20-1 and J usage is TRBJ2-7, with D possibly being TRBD1 or TRBD2 (6 bases each). This CDR3 contains 15 residues. Trimming took off 6 bases at V and 4 bases at J, with 22 bases between the two ends. In germline, CDR1 is DFQATT, CDR2 SNEGSKA (reference sequence).